Below, 2 T cell receptor beta chains from the same sample are listed, as sequenced in a study of siplizumab effects on memory and regulatory T cells. The table came from immunoSEQ multiplex PCR; TCRdb's copy has only in-frame clones and leaves some out. Among 62,000 or so clones listed, roughly 85% were seen once. The sequenced sample consisted of memory CD4+ T cells sorted from blood. The origin of the receptors is a human donor in good health.

V and J are TRBV6-5 and TRBJ1-1; D ambiguous. The CDR3 loop spans 13 amino acids. V was pared by 4 bases and J by 2 bases, with 8 bases between. In germline, CDR1 is MNHEY, CDR2 SVGAGI. CDR3 bases: TGTGCCAGCAGTTTACAGTACAACACTGAAGCTTTCTTT. Translation: CASSLQYNTEAFF.

The genes are TRBV7-9 and TRBJ1-1; no definite D call. Germline values: CDR1 SEHNR, CDR2 FQNEAQ (reference sequence). Deletions cut 2 bases from V and 1 base from J, with 11 bases between. The CDR3 totals 15 residues. CDR3 coding DNA: TGTGCCAGCAGCTTAACGGCGGCAGCGAACACTGAAGCTTTCTTT. Encoded protein: CASSLTAAANTEAFF.